Included here is one T cell receptor (beta chain) sequence, with context. This sample was included in a study of cytomegalovirus exposure and HLA in healthy donors. PCR was performed using 60 Vbeta and 13 Jbeta primers. Profiling relied on immunoSEQ multiplex PCR, and the TCRdb table lists in-frame clones only, not all of them. In the table there are under 200,000 clones, approximately 86% of which are singletons. V was trimmed by 7 bases and J by 0 bases, leaving 9 bases between them. This CDR3 spans 13 amino acids. Looked up from germline, CDR1 is SNHLY and CDR2 is FYNNEI. The TCR originated in a woman aged 25 to 45 in good health and CMV-seronegative. Sequenced input: PBMCs. The chain couples TRBV2 to TRBJ2-5, with D possibly matching TRBD2 (5 bases). The CDR3 spells CASTSGYQETQYF. CDR3 bases: TGTGCCAGCACCTCGGGGTACCAAGAGACCCAGTACTTC.